This passage covers 9 T cell receptor beta chains from one sample sequenced in a study of shared clonotypes between healthy human individuals. Method: immunoSEQ multiplex PCR; TCRdb's copy keeps in-frame clones and lacks some. The repertoire holds about 680,000 clones, with around 90% as singletons. It was CD45RO-negative cells, positively selected for CCR7, that made up naive CD8 cells, with terminally differentiated effector memory CD45RA+ cells excluded. The sequencing input was naive CD8+ T cells sorted from blood. These receptors all come from a man aged 25 to 40 in good health.

V gene TRBV4-3 combines with J gene TRBJ1-1; D call uncertain. Germline values: CDR1 LGHNA, CDR2 YSLEER. V lost 0 bases and J lost 0, with 2 bases in between. The CDR3 contains 13 residues. The chain's CDR3 is CASSQDMNTEAFF. CDR3 nucleotide sequence: TGCGCCAGCAGCCAAGATATGAACACTGAAGCTTTCTTT.

The rearrangement links TRBV7-9 to TRBJ2-1; possibly TRBD2 for D (5 bases). From germline, CDR1 is SEHNR and CDR2 FQNEAQ (reference sequence). V lost 4 bases to trimming and J lost 0 bases, with 13 bases between them. The CDR3 consists of 16 residues. Written as DNA, the CDR3 is TGTGCCAGCAGCTCGTCAGCGGATCACTCCTACAATGAGCAGTTCTTC. It encodes CASSSSADHSYNEQFF.

This clone was seen a single time. Other DNA sequences in the same sample also yield this CDR3. The gene calls are TRBV9 and TRBJ2-7; TRBD2 might be the D (6 bases). V was trimmed by 3 bases and J by 4 bases, leaving 8 bases between them. Germline CDR1 and CDR2: SGDLS and YYNGEE. CDR3 size: 12 residues. In DNA form, the CDR3 reads TGTGCCAGCAGCGCACGGGGGTACGAGCAGTACTTC. Translation gives CASSARGYEQYF. Looking up the rest from reference TRBV9 and TRBJ2-7 gives the full variable domain: DSGVTQTPKHLITATGQRVTLRCSPRSGDLSVYWYQQSLDQGLQFLIQYYNGEERAKGNILERFSAQQFPDLHSELNLSSLELGDSALYFCASSARGYEQYFGPGTRLTVT.

This clone was seen only once. V and J are TRBV9 and TRBJ2-2; D gene uncertain. CDR1 is SGDLS and CDR2 is YYNGEE in the germline V gene. Trimming removed 4 bases at V and 5 bases at J, with 12 bases between. The CDR3 has 14 amino acids. CDR3 DNA sequence: TGTGCCAGCAGCCCACCCGCTCGGACCGGGGAGCTGTTTTTT. Its translation: CASSPPARTGELFF.

The chain joins TRBV28 to TRBJ2-3; 8 bases are shared with TRBD2. V lost 5 bases, J lost 2 bases, and 3 bases stayed unmatched. Germline V gene lookup returns CDR1 MDHEN and CDR2 SYDVKM. The CDR3 contains 14 residues. CDR3 sequence reads: CASSIAGFTDTQYF. The CDR3 region has the DNA TGTGCCAGCAGTATAGCGGGATTCACAGATACGCAGTATTTT.

The chain is built from TRBV28 and TRBJ1-5; D unclear. The CDR3 is made up of 15 amino acids. Germline-derived CDR1 and CDR2 are MDHEN and SYDVKM. V lost 3 bases and J lost 2, with 11 bases in between. The CDR3 sequence is CASSLYSDRNQPQHF. The CDR3 DNA follows: TGTGCCAGCAGTTTGTACAGCGATCGCAATCAGCCCCAGCATTTT.

The V call is TRBV7-3, the J call TRBJ2-1; unclear D gene. The V end was cut by 1 base, the J end by 1 base, with 8 bases between. The germline V gene encodes CDR1 SGHTA and CDR2 FQGTGA. This CDR3 is 15 amino acids long. CDR3 bases: TGTGCCAGCAGCTTAAGAGCTGGATCCTACAATGAGCAGTTCTTC. The encoded protein is CASSLRAGSYNEQFF.

The chain employs TRBV13 and TRBJ2-7; 12 bases are a match to TRBD1. The CDR3 contains 18 residues. The ends lost 3 bases at V and 4 bases at J; junction bases unmatched: 13. Germline CDR1 and CDR2: PRHDT and FYEKMQ (reference sequence). The CDR3 region has the DNA TGTGCCAGCAGCTTCTTTCGGGACAGGGGGCGAAGGGATTACGAGCAGTACTTC. It is translated as CASSFFRDRGRRDYEQYF.

This clone was seen many times. The V gene is TRBV5-5, the J gene TRBJ2-1, with D unresolved. Germline CDR1 reads SGHKS; CDR2 reads YYEKEE (reference sequence). CDR3 length equals 13 residues. V lost 0 bases to trimming and J lost 8 bases, with 9 bases between them. CDR3 sequence reads: CASSLEPHHEQFF. The DNA of the CDR3 is TGTGCCAGCAGCTTGGAACCCCATCATGAGCAGTTCTTC.